A selection of T cell receptor beta chains follows, all from one sample in a study of blood T cell repertoires in COVID-19. Libraries were prepared by immunoSEQ multiplex PCR; TCRdb keeps only in-frame clonotypes and omits some of them. The table has about 490,000 clones, approximately 83% seen once. Sequencing was done on a sample of peripheral blood. The receptors derive from a human donor in a cohort sampled during active COVID-19. CDR3s include the opening cysteine and the closing phenylalanine or tryptophan.

j_call,v_call,cdr3_aa
TRBJ1-1,TRBV3-1/TRBV3-2,CASTSGNTEAFF
TRBJ1-5,TRBV6-5,CASSYSLEPGDQPQHF
TRBJ2-2,TRBV18,CASSPRLADTGELFF
TRBJ1-2,TRBV18,CASSPSKAGATYGYTF
TRBJ1-2,TRBV28,CASSVQGGRGGYTF
TRBJ2-5,TRBV5-5,CASIQANQETQYF
TRBJ1-3,TRBV7-2,CASSLDRGRNTIYF
TRBJ2-3,TRBV12-3/TRBV12-4,CASSFRGDTQYF
TRBJ1-2,TRBV30,CAWRSGGSDYGYTF
TRBJ1-2,TRBV7-3,CASSQGHPNYGYTF
TRBJ2-5,TRBV18,CASSPKLAGGQETQYF
TRBJ2-3,TRBV7-9,CASSLDSSPQYF
TRBJ2-3,TRBV13,CASSLGEVSPRNTQYF
TRBJ1-3,TRBV5-6,CASSVPGKGF
TRBJ2-7,TRBV19,CASSPGQGFYEQYF
TRBJ1-2,TRBV29-1,CSGGQAYGYTF
TRBJ1-5,TRBV5-4,CASSLDRDQPQHF
TRBJ2-1,TRBV6-5,CASSYYTGAGYNEQFF
TRBJ2-6,TRBV28,CASISRGTALGANVLTF
TRBJ2-3,TRBV5-6,CASSLVQSTDTQYF
TRBJ2-2,TRBV5-4,CASSPSGLNTGELFF
TRBJ1-1,TRBV7-2,CASSKQGTPTEAFF
TRBJ2-2,TRBV6-6,CASRADLTGELFF
TRBJ2-1,TRBV5-1,CASSLEGLAGVDEQFF
TRBJ2-3,TRBV29-1,CSVEPSGTDTQYF
TRBJ2-5,TRBV24-1,CATSDRQGAWETQYF
TRBJ2-3,TRBV5-4,CASSPSWAGVTDTQYF
TRBJ1-4,TRBV24-1,CATSDGGEKLFF
TRBJ2-4,TRBV30,CAWSQSDSNIQYF
TRBJ2-4,TRBV9,CASSPKDLGLAGTLAKNIQYF
TRBJ1-2,TRBV21-1,CASSNRGGYTF
TRBJ2-7,TRBV5-1,CASSAGTGAAYEQYF
TRBJ2-5,TRBV13,CASSLPGTSGSWEETQYF
TRBJ2-7,TRBV5-4,CASSPGLGNSVYEQYF
TRBJ1-5,TRBV7-2,CASSLQSNQPQHF
TRBJ2-7,TRBV3-1/TRBV3-2,CASSQDEGGREEQYF
TRBJ2-7,TRBV30,CAWSVRRPDEQYF
TRBJ1-4,TRBV7-9,CASNRVGEKLFF
TRBJ1-2,TRBV9,CASSVVTGLSYGYTF
TRBJ2-1,TRBV4-2,CASSQSSAVDYNEQFF
TRBJ1-1,TRBV5-4,CASSLKQAFTEAFF
TRBJ2-5,TRBV23-1,CASSQATRDSVQETQYF
TRBJ2-7,TRBV5-4,CASSLGGEQGREQYF
TRBJ1-1,TRBV7-2,CASSLVLRPVVRTEAFF
TRBJ2-1,TRBV19,CASSIAPQGYNEQFF
TRBJ2-3,TRBV24-1,CATSIGGSDTQYF
TRBJ2-3,TRBV5-1,CASGGRSASGLSTDTQYF
TRBJ1-1,TRBV18,CASSPPGRVNTEAFF
TRBJ1-2,TRBV19,CASSISLEEHGYTF